What follows are 5 T cell receptor beta chains derived from one specimen sequenced in a study of blood T cell repertoires in COVID-19. TCRdb's table, derived via immunoSEQ multiplex PCR, lists solely in-frame clones and lacks some. The sample consists of roughly 330,000 clones, approximately 82% of them appearing once. The sample consisted of peripheral blood. The origin of the receptors is a woman between 50 and 59 years old with acute or convalescent COVID-19.

The genes are TRBV18 and TRBJ2-2, with D perhaps TRBD1 (6 bases). CDR1 is KGHSH, CDR2 LQKENI, per germline. V was pared by 3 bases and J by 1 base, with 12 bases between. The CDR3 contains 16 residues. The CDR3 sequence: CASSPQKTGNTGELFF. The CDR3 DNA is TGTGCCAGCTCACCCCAAAAGACAGGGAACACCGGGGAGCTGTTTTTT.

The V call is TRBV12-3 or TRBV12-4, the J call TRBJ1-4, with D uncertain. The V end lost 6 bases, the J end lost 8 bases, and 10 bases lay between the germline ends. The CDR3 covers 12 residues. For the CDR3, the DNA is TGTGCCAGCAGAAGGGAGAACGAAAAACTGTTTTTT. Encoded protein: CASRRENEKLFF.

This chain uses TRBV18 with TRBJ1-1; the D is unclear. Germline CDR1 and CDR2: KGHSH and LQKENI. The length of the CDR3 is 14 residues. With 4 bases removed from V and 5 bases from J, the gap between germline ends came to 14 bases. Written as DNA, the CDR3 is TGTGCCAGCTCACAAGGGCGGGTAGGGACTGAAGCTTTCTTT. Its translation: CASSQGRVGTEAFF.

The genes are TRBV6-1 and TRBJ1-3; TRBD1 is a possible D gene (6 bases). The germline gives CDR1 MNHNS, CDR2 SASEGT. V dropped 1 base and J dropped 0 bases, with 10 bases sitting between them. The CDR3 loop spans 16 amino acids. The CDR3 is CASSEGTANSGNTIYF. The CDR3 DNA reads TGTGCCAGCAGTGAAGGGACAGCAAACTCTGGAAACACCATATATTTT.

The rearrangement uses TRBV25-1 and TRBJ1-2; TRBD1 is a possible D gene (6 bases). The germline gives CDR1 MGHDK, CDR2 SYGVNS. Trimming shortened V by 6 bases and J by 2 bases, and 10 bases separated the two germline ends. This CDR3 comprises 13 residues. The CDR3 sequence: CASSLQGNYGYTF. For the CDR3, the DNA is TGTGCCAGCAGCTTACAGGGAAACTATGGCTACACCTTC.